The next 10 T cell receptor beta chains were all read from a single sample in a study of cytomegalovirus exposure and HLA in healthy donors. The PCR ran on 60 Vbeta and 13 Jbeta primers. Repertoires were generated with immunoSEQ multiplex PCR, while TCRdb's copy carries only in-frame clones and drops some. The table lists some 150,000 clones, 60% to 85% of them singletons. The sample was PBMCs. The receptors derive from a middle-aged woman in good health and CMV-seropositive.

V is TRBV7-2 and J is TRBJ2-4; 7 bases are shared with TRBD1. The CDR3 totals 14 residues. Trimming took 4 bases from V and 4 from J; bases not matched to a gene: 4. Germline V gives CDR1 SGHTA, CDR2 FQGNSA. The CDR3 sequence is CASSSGDRKNIQYF. Here the CDR3 DNA reads TGTGCCAGCAGCTCTGGGGACAGAAAAAACATTCAGTACTTC. Variable domain in full (rest from reference TRBV7-2 and TRBJ2-4): GAGVSQSPSNKVTEKGKDVELRCDPISGHTALYWYRQSLGQGLEFLIYFQGNSAPDKSGLPSDRFSAERTGGSVSTLTIQRTQQEDSAVYLCASSSGDRKNIQYFGAGTRLSVL.

V gene TRBV4-2 combines with J gene TRBJ2-7; 8 positions agree with TRBD2. Trimming removed 5 bases from V and 2 bases from J; junction bases left unmatched: 14. Germline values: CDR1 LGHNA, CDR2 YNFKEQ. The CDR3 runs 17 residues. CDR3 nucleotides: TGTGCCAGCAGCGAAGGGATACTAGCGGCTAGAACCTACGAGCAGTACTTC. Residues: CASSEGILAARTYEQYF.

V gene TRBV5-1 combines with J gene TRBJ1-1; a weak D match, TRBD1 (5 bases). With 0 bases removed from V and 4 bases from J, the gap between germline ends came to 10 bases. Germline V gene sequence: CDR1 SGHRS, CDR2 YFSETQ. The CDR3 consists of 14 residues. The CDR3 DNA is TGCGCCAGCAGCTTGGTTCAGGGTACCACTGAAGCTTTCTTT. Protein sequence: CASSLVQGTTEAFF.

The genes are TRBV10-3 and TRBJ2-2, with 8 bases identical to TRBD1. With 9 bases clipped from V and 8 bases from J, the junction kept 8 bases outside the gene matches. The CDR3 is 13 residues long. Germline-derived CDR1 and CDR2 are ENHRY and SYGVKD. The CDR3 nucleotides read TGTGCCATTCGGCAGGGGGCGGGTGGGGAGCTGTTTTTT. This encodes CAIRQGAGGELFF.

This sequence joins TRBV5-4 and TRBJ2-2; 11 positions agree with TRBD2. The V gene's germline CDR1 is SGHNT and CDR2 YYREEE (reference sequence). Losses at the gene ends were 4 bases for V and 6 bases for J; bases not matched to a gene: 8. The CDR3 sequence is 16 residues long. CDR3 coding DNA: TGTGCCAGCAGCACATTAGCGGGGGGGCCGTCCGGGGAGCTGTTTTTT. Encoded protein: CASSTLAGGPSGELFF.

The table lists this clone with a count of one. The V gene is TRBV4-1, the J gene TRBJ2-2, with no clear D. This CDR3 contains 12 residues. In germline, CDR1 is MGHRA, CDR2 YSYEKL. V gave up 1 base and J gave up 8 bases, with 5 bases separating them. CDR3 residues: CASSQGSGELFF. In DNA form, the CDR3 reads TGCGCCAGCAGCCAAGGTTCGGGGGAGCTGTTTTTT.

V is TRBV5-1 and J is TRBJ2-5, with D perhaps matching TRBD2 (5 bases). The V end was cut by 0 bases, the J end by 5 bases, with 8 bases between. CDR1 is SGHRS, CDR2 YFSETQ, per germline. The length of the CDR3 is 13 residues. The CDR3 reads CASSLGTGETQYF. CDR3 DNA: TGCGCCAGCAGCTTGGGGACGGGGGAGACCCAGTACTTC.

The V and J genes are TRBV7-9 and TRBJ2-1; 9 bases line up with TRBD2. Germline CDR1 reads SEHNR; CDR2 reads FQNEAQ (reference sequence). J was trimmed by 7 bases and V by 2 bases; bases with no gene match: 6. The CDR3 length is 15 residues. CDR3 nucleotides: TGTGCCAGCAGCTTATCGGCGGGGGGGCTAAATGAGCAGTTCTTC. Translated: CASSLSAGGLNEQFF.

The V call is TRBV10-1, the J call TRBJ2-3; 9 bases align to TRBD2. The CDR3 has 15 residues. J lost 4 bases, V lost 5 bases, and 7 bases had no gene match. The germline V gene encodes CDR1 WNHNN and CDR2 SYGVQD (reference sequence). The CDR3 coding sequence is TGCGCCAGCAGTACCGGGACTAGCAGGGCAGATACGCAGTATTTT. The encoded protein is CASSTGTSRADTQYF.

This clone has just one count. The chain uses TRBV11-1 and TRBJ1-1, with 7 bases that match TRBD1. V trimming: 2 bases; J trimming: 1 base; junction bases outside the gene matches: 1. The CDR3 consists of 14 residues. CDR1 and CDR2 from the germline V gene are SGHAT and FQDESV (reference sequence). CDR3 amino acids: CASSLRGPNTEAFF. CDR3 nucleotides: TGTGCCAGCAGCTTAAGGGGGCCGAACACTGAAGCTTTCTTT.